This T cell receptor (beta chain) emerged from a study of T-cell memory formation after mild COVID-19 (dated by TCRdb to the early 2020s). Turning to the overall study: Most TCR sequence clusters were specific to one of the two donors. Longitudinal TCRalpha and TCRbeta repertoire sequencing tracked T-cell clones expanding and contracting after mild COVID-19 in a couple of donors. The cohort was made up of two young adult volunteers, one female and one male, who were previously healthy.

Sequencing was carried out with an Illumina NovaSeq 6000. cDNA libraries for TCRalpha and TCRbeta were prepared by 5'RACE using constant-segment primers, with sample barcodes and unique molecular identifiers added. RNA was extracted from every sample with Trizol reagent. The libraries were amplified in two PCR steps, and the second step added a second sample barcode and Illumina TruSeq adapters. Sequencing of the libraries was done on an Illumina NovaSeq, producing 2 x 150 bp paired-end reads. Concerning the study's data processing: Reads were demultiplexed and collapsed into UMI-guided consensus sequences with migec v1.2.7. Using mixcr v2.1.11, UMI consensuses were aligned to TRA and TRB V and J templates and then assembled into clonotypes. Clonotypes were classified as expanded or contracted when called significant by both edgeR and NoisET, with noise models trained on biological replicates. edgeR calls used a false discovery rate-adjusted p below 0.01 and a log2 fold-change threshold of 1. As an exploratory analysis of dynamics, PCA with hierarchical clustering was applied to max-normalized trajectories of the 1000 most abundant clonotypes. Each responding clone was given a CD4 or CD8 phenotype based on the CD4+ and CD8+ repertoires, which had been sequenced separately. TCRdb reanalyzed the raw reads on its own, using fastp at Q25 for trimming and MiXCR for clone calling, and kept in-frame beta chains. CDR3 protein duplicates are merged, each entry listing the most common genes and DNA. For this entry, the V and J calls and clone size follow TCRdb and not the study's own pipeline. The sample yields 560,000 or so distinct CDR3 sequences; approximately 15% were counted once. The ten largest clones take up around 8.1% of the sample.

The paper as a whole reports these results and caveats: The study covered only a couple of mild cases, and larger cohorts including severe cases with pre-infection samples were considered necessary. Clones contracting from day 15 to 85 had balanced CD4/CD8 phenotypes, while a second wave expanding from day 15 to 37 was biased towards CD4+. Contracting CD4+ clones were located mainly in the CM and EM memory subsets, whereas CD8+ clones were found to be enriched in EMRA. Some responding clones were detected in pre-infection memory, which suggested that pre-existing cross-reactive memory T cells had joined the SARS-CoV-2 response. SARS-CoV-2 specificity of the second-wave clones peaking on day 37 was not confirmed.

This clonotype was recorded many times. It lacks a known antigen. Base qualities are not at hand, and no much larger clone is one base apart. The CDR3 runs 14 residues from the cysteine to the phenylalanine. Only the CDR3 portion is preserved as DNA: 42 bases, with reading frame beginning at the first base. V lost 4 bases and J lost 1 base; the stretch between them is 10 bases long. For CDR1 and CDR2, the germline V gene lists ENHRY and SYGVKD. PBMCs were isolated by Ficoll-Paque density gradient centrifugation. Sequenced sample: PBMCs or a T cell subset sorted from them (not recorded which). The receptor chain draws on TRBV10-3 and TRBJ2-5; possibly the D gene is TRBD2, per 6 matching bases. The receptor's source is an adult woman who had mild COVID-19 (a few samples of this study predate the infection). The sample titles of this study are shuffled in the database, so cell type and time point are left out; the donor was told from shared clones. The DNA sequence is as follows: TGTGCCATCAGTGTGGGGGGTCCCCAAGAGACCCAGTACTTC. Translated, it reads CAISVGGPQETQYF.